There are many counts of the clone carrying this T cell receptor beta chain. Antigen unknown. V dropped 5 bases and J dropped 1 base, with 8 bases sitting between them. Germline CDR1 and CDR2: SGHVS and FNYEAQ. The CDR3 is 13 amino acids. By quantitative 5'-RACE with molecular barcodes, the TCR beta libraries were made. TCRdb re-derived calls from the 5' RACE reads in MiXCR, one entry per CDR3 protein. The repertoire has approximately 300,000 distinct CDR3 sequences, 15% to 25% of them found once; the top ten carry around 7.8%. This entry is derived from a study of CD8 T cells in ankylosing spondylitis. The study, taken as a whole, reports: Prior literature has documented some motif variants in synovial fluid and blood from reactive arthritis.

The TCR comes from a male donor with ankylosing spondylitis or in good health (not recorded which). V gene TRBV7-6 combines with J gene TRBJ1-1; the D is unclear. Sequencing was done on a sample of blood, either unsorted or a sorted T cell fraction (not recorded which). CDR3 bases: TGTGCCAGCAGCCTGACCCAGAACACTGAAGCTTTCTTT. It specifies CASSLTQNTEAFF. Supplemented by reference TRBV7-6 and TRBJ1-1, the full variable domain reads GAGVSQSPRYKVTKRGQDVALRCDPISGHVSLYWYRQALGQGPEFLTYFNYEAQQDKSGLPNDRFSAERPEGSISTLTIQRTEQRDSAMYRCASSLTQNTEAFFGQGTRLTVV.